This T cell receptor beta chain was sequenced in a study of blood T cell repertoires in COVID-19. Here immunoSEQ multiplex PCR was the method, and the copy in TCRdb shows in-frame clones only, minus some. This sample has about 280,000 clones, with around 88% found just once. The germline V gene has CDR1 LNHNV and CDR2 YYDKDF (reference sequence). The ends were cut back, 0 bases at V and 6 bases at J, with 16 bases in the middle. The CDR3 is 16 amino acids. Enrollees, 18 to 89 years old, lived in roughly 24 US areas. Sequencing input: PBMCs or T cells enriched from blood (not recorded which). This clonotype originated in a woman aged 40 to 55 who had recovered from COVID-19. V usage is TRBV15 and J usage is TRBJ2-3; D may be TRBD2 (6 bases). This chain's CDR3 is CATSRDQGGARDTQYF. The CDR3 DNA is TGTGCCACCAGCAGAGATCAGGGCGGGGCTCGGGATACGCAGTATTTT.